This T cell receptor beta chain originates from a study of control samples from healthy donors and cancer patients. Sequencing was performed with immunoSEQ multiplex PCR; in TCRdb, only in-frame clones are kept and a portion is missing. The sample records about 150,000 clones, around 95% being singletons. The CDR3 runs to 14 residues. V was cut by 3 bases and J by 5 bases, with 14 bases left in between. Germline CDR1 reads KGHSH; CDR2 reads LQKENI. The V gene is TRBV18, the J gene TRBJ2-7, with D tentatively TRBD2 (6 bases). Sequenced: blood. This clonotype was obtained from a man between 35 and 55 years old in good health. The CDR3 protein is CASSPSGGQDEQYF. As DNA, the CDR3 is TGTGCCAGCTCACCCTCCGGGGGTCAGGACGAGCAGTACTTC. The whole variable domain, filled in from reference TRBV18 and TRBJ2-7, reads NAGVMQNPRHLVRRRGQEARLRCSPMKGHSHVYWYRQLPEEGLKFMVYLQKENIIDESGMPKERFSAEFPKEGPSILRIQQVVRGDSAAYFCASSPSGGQDEQYFGPGTRLTVT.